The 8 T cell receptor beta chains below all came from one sample that was sequenced in a study of graft-versus-host responses after intestinal transplantation listed by TCRdb under 2021. Their specific antigens are unknown. This specimen's time point label, interpreted: cells obtained before transplantation from donor or recipient. Library creation used the immunoSEQ multiplex PCR assay. What TCRdb holds here is the immuneACCESS table cut down to in-frame rearrangements. Part of the clones is not present; checked against another copy, under half of the missing clones reflect an unresolved V gene, and the others are unexplained. The sample contains around 99,000 clones, about 93% of them found a single time. The ten largest clones take up about 2% of the sample. The specimen was unstimulated CD8+ T cells sorted from spleen or lymph node cells, collected before intestinal transplant. These TCRs come from a human donor who received an intestinal transplant.

The chain links TRBV2 to TRBJ2-6; D remains ambiguous. This CDR3 comprises 17 residues. Germline V CDR1 and CDR2: SNHLY, FYNNEI. V lost 0 bases and J 2 bases, leaving 11 bases between the germline ends. CDR3 loop: CASSEALWQAGANVLTF. The CDR3 nucleotides read TGTGCCAGCAGTGAAGCGCTTTGGCAGGCTGGGGCCAACGTCCTGACTTTC.

V is TRBV10-3 and J is TRBJ2-7; D remains unclear. The CDR3 is 15 amino acids. Germline V CDR1 and CDR2: ENHRY, SYGVKD. Deletions cut 3 bases from V and 0 bases from J, with 12 bases between. The CDR3: CAISDPNGSSYEQYF. The CDR3 DNA follows: TGTGCCATCAGTGACCCGAACGGGTCCTCCTACGAGCAGTACTTC.

V and J are TRBV30 and TRBJ2-7; TRBD1 aligns across 8 bases. CDR1 is GTSNPN, CDR2 SVGIG, per germline (reference sequence). The CDR3 has 13 residues. The V segment lost 2 bases and the J segment 5 bases; nucleotides outside the gene matches: 5. The CDR3 region is CAWSYQGADEQYF. CDR3 nucleotide sequence: TGTGCCTGGAGTTATCAGGGGGCGGACGAGCAGTACTTC.

This sequence joins TRBV29-1 and TRBJ2-1; D is perhaps TRBD2 (6 bases). The CDR3 covers 12 residues. The V end was cut by 6 bases, the J end by 4 bases, with 10 bases between. Germline CDR1 is SQVTM and CDR2 is ANQGSEA. CDR3 residues: CSVAAGYNEQFF. CDR3 DNA: TGCAGCGTGGCTGCGGGGTACAATGAGCAGTTCTTC.

V is TRBV7-9 and J is TRBJ1-4; D remains ambiguous. The V end lost 4 bases, the J end lost 5 bases, and 14 bases lay between the germline ends. There are 15 residues in the CDR3. Germline V gene lookup returns CDR1 SEHNR and CDR2 FQNEAQ (reference sequence). DNA of the CDR3: TGTGCCAGCAGCTCGAAGGAGGAGGGAAATGAAAAACTGTTTTTT. This codes for CASSSKEEGNEKLFF.

The chain joins TRBV27 to TRBJ2-3; D is possibly TRBD1 (5 bases). Trimming left V 4 bases short and J 0 bases short, with 11 bases between. The CDR3 is made up of 15 amino acids. The germline V gene has CDR1 MNHEY and CDR2 SMNVEV (reference sequence). CDR3: CASSYRTLSTDTQYF. The CDR3, as DNA: TGTGCCAGCAGTTATAGGACACTTAGCACAGATACGCAGTATTTT.

This sequence joins TRBV4-3 and TRBJ2-5, with unresolved D. The J call may be wrong; the DNA end is better matched by TRBJ2-7. This CDR3 is 16 amino acids long. Germline V gene sequence: CDR1 LGHNA, CDR2 YSLEER. The CDR3 nucleotides are TGCGCCAGCAGCCAAGAAGCGACTGGTAGCTCCTACGAGCAGTACTTC. Its protein product is CASSQEATGSSYEQYF.

This clone has only one observation. J is TRBJ1-1 and V is TRBV27; weak D call: TRBD1 (5 bases). The CDR3 loop spans 13 amino acids. Trimming removed 4 bases from V and 8 bases from J, with 14 bases in between. Germline V gene data show CDR1 as MNHEY and CDR2 as SMNVEV (reference sequence). The CDR3 spells CASSSTQGLEAFF. The CDR3 DNA reads as TGTGCCAGCAGTTCCACCCAGGGTCTGGAAGCTTTCTTT.